Below are 4 T cell receptor beta chains sequenced from a single sample in a study of low-dose radiotherapy and immunotherapy resistance in tumors. Time point in this sample: after trial treatment. Treatment indicated: LDRT plus nivolumab, ipilimumab, low-dose cyclophosphamide and aspirin (RACIN trial). TRAV and TRBV primers primed cDNA for both TCRalpha and TCRbeta. With a constant-region primer and a V-primer adapter, TCRs were subjected to 20 PCR cycles of amplification. TCRdb independently ran MiXCR on the reads; one entry per CDR3 protein. This sample has nearly 60,000 distinct CDR3 sequences; around a quarter occur once, and the top ten carry 6.7%. The starting material was PBMCs, obtained after low-dose radiotherapy plus immunotherapy. The receptors come from a male donor with prostate cancer.

This clonotype was counted ten times or more. The chain links TRBV5-8 to TRBJ2-7; no clear D gene. CDR1 is SGHTS and CDR2 is YDEGEE in the germline V gene. This CDR3 has 14 residues. V was pared by 0 bases and J by 3 bases, with 10 bases between. CDR3 in amino acids: CASSLGLVSYEQYF. The CDR3, as DNA: TGTGCCAGCAGCTTGGGTCTAGTCAGCTACGAGCAGTACTTC.

This clonotype was recorded at least ten times. J is TRBJ2-5 and V is TRBV5-5; a possible D gene is TRBD2 (6 bases). Trimming removed 1 base at V and 5 bases at J, with 18 bases between. From germline, CDR1 is SGHKS and CDR2 YYEKEE (reference sequence). The CDR3 is 16 residues long. The CDR3 nucleotides read TGTGCCAGCAGCTTGCGAGGGGAGGTCCCGGGGGAGACCCAGTACTTC. It codes for CASSLRGEVPGETQYF. The complete variable domain, with remaining parts taken from reference TRBV5-5 and TRBJ2-5, reads DAGVTQSPTHLIKTRGQQVTLRCSPISGHKSVSWYQQVLGQGPQFIFQYYEKEERGRGNFPDRFSARQFPNYSSELNVNALLLGDSALYLCASSLRGEVPGETQYFGPGTRLLVL.

This clonotype has at least ten counts. The V gene is TRBV28, the J gene TRBJ2-7; TRBD1 aligns across 8 bases. V shed 8 bases, J shed 5 bases, and the junction held 8 bases outside the gene matches. The germline gives CDR1 MDHEN, CDR2 SYDVKM. The CDR3 runs 13 residues. CDR3 protein: CASLPGGRDEQYF. CDR3 nucleotides: TGTGCCAGCCTCCCAGGGGGCAGGGACGAGCAGTACTTC.

This clonotype was found many times. V usage is TRBV6-4 and J usage is TRBJ2-1; perhaps TRBD1 as D (6 bases). The CDR3 length is 16 residues. Trimming cost V 0 bases and J 2 bases, with 11 bases left between them. Germline loops: CDR1 MRHNA, CDR2 SNTAGT. The CDR3 reads CASSDSPGAPYNEQFF. In DNA form, the CDR3 reads TGTGCCAGCAGTGACTCGCCAGGGGCACCCTACAATGAGCAGTTCTTC.